These 4 T cell receptor beta chains were sequenced from one sample in a study of OX40 agonist ivuxolimab in advanced cancers. Libraries were prepared by immunoSEQ multiplex PCR; TCRdb keeps only in-frame clonotypes and omits some of them. Of fewer than 65,000 clones in the sample, over 70% were seen once. The sequences come from CD4+ or CD8+ T cells sorted from blood, collected in a trial of the OX40 agonist ivuxolimab. These receptors were obtained from an adult with an advanced solid tumor such as melanoma, head and neck, liver or kidney cancer.

This clone was seen just once. The chain joins TRBV7-2 to TRBJ1-5; 7 nucleotides match TRBD1. The length of the CDR3 is 16 residues. Trimming removed 5 bases from V and 3 bases from J; junction bases left unmatched: 10. Germline assignment: CDR1 SGHTA and CDR2 FQGNSA. The CDR3: CASSPPGRGDNQPQHF. Written as DNA, the CDR3 is TGTGCCAGCAGCCCTCCCGGCAGGGGGGACAATCAGCCCCAGCATTTT.

The chain joins TRBV19 to TRBJ2-7, with D perhaps given as TRBD1 or TRBD2 (5 bases each). Looked up from germline, CDR1 is LNHDA and CDR2 is SQIVND (reference sequence). V was cut by 2 bases and J by 6 bases, with 11 bases left in between. The CDR3 totals 13 residues. The CDR3: CASSIMTEGEQYF. CDR3 DNA: TGTGCCAGTAGTATAATGACAGAGGGCGAGCAGTACTTC.

The V call is TRBV9, the J call TRBJ2-1; no definite D call. The CDR3 is made up of 15 amino acids. The V end was cut by 3 bases, the J end by 7 bases, with 17 bases between. CDR1 is SGDLS and CDR2 is YYNGEE in the germline V gene. CDR3 DNA sequence: TGTGCCAGCAGCGCACAGCCCAGCCACGGGAATGAGCAGTTCTTC. Amino acid sequence: CASSAQPSHGNEQFF.

The J gene is TRBJ2-6, the V gene TRBV19; the D gene is possibly TRBD2 (6 bases). Per the germline V gene, CDR1 is LNHDA and CDR2 is SQIVND (reference sequence). This CDR3 spans 15 amino acids. V was pared by 9 bases and J by 0 bases, with 12 bases between. The CDR3 is CASGGAVSGANVLTF. As DNA, the CDR3 is TGTGCCAGCGGCGGGGCGGTCTCTGGGGCCAACGTCCTGACTTTC.